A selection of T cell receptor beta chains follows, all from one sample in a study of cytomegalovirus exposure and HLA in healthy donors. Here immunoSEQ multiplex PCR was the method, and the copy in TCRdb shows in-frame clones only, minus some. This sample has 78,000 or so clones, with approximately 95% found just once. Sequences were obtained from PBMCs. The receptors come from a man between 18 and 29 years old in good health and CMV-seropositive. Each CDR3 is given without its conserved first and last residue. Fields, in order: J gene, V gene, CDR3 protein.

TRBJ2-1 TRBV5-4 ASSFGSGDYNEQF
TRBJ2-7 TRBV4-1 ASSQDGLLRRESHEQY
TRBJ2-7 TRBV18 ASSGRVSNEQY
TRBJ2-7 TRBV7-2 ASSTRTVSYEQY
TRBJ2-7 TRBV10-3 AIRATGMQY
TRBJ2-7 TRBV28 ASSLTGQGAQYEQY
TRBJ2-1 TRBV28 ASSFLDSGRGYEQF
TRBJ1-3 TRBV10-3 AISDRDTLGNTIY
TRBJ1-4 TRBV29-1 SVEDQGRGEKLF
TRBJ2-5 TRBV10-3 ATSSPSGKVETQY
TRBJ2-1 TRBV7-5 ARSSPFAGGRYNEQF
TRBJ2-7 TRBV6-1 ASSDTGLAGDEQY
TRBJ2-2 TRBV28 ASSPPPGQANTGELF
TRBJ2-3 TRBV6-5 ASSYTAGRTDTQY
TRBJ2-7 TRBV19 ASSIRLDSYEQY
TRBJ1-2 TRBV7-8 ASSLQGNYGYT
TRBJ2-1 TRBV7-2 ASSLDGTSGRTEQF
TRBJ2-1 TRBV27 ASSLRQGGKQF
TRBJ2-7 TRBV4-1 ASSQRQGAYEQY
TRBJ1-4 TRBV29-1 SVGDRGSEGEKLF
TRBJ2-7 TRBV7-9 ASSGGYMLPYEQY
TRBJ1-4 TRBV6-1 ASSVVSGGQNEKLF
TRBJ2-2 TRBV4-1 ASSQDVGPNTGELF
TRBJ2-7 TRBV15 ATSRDRRGHRGHYEQY
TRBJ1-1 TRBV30 AWSEDRYEAF
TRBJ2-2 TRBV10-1 ASSESLIPGELF
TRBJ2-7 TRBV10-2 ASSEPGGLPYEQY
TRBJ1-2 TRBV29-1 SVRDTFYGYT
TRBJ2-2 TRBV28 ASSFRRSLVGELF
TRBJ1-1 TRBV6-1 ASSPNWGRNTEAF
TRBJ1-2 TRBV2 ASTPGGPNRYGYT
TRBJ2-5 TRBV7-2 ASSSGETQY
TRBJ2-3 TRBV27 ASSLSSPLSTDTQY
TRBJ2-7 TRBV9 ASSPFSDVYEQY
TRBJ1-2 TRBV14 ASSPGQRLYGYT
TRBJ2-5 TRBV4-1 ASSQGAGGPVTQY
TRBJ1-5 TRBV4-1 ASSQPRDRGRPQH
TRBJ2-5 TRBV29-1 SVGDRGRVETQY
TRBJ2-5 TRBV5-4 ASSEGSQETQY
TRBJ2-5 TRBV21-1 ASSKKRAETQY
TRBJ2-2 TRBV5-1 ASTLYNSGAGELF
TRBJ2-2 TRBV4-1 ASSQAPGLAFTGELF
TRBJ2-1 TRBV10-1 ASSRGAYNEQF
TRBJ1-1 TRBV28 ASSFGTGPLSTEAF
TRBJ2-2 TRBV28 ASSTTGPITGELF
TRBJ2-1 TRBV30 AWSAGVGHNEQF
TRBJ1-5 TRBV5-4 ASSNYGTGVQPQH
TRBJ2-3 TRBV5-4 ASSLRSGRAGGDTQY
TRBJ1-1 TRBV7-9 ASRLGVTEAF
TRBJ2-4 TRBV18 ATRREALAKNIQY